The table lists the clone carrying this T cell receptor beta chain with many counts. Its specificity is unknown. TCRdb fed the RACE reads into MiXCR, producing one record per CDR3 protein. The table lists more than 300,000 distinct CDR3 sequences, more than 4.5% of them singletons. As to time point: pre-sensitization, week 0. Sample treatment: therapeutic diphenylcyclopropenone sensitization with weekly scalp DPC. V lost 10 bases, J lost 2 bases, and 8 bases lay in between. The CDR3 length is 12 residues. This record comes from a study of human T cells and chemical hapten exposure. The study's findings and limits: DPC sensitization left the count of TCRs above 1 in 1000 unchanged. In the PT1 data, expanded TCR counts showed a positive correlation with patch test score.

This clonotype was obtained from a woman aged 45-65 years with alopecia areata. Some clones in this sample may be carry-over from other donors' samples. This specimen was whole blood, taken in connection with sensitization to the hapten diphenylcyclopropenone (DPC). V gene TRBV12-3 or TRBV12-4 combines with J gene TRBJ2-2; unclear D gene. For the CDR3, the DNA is TGTGCCACCCCGAGTAACACCGGGGAGCTGTTTTTT. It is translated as CATPSNTGELFF.